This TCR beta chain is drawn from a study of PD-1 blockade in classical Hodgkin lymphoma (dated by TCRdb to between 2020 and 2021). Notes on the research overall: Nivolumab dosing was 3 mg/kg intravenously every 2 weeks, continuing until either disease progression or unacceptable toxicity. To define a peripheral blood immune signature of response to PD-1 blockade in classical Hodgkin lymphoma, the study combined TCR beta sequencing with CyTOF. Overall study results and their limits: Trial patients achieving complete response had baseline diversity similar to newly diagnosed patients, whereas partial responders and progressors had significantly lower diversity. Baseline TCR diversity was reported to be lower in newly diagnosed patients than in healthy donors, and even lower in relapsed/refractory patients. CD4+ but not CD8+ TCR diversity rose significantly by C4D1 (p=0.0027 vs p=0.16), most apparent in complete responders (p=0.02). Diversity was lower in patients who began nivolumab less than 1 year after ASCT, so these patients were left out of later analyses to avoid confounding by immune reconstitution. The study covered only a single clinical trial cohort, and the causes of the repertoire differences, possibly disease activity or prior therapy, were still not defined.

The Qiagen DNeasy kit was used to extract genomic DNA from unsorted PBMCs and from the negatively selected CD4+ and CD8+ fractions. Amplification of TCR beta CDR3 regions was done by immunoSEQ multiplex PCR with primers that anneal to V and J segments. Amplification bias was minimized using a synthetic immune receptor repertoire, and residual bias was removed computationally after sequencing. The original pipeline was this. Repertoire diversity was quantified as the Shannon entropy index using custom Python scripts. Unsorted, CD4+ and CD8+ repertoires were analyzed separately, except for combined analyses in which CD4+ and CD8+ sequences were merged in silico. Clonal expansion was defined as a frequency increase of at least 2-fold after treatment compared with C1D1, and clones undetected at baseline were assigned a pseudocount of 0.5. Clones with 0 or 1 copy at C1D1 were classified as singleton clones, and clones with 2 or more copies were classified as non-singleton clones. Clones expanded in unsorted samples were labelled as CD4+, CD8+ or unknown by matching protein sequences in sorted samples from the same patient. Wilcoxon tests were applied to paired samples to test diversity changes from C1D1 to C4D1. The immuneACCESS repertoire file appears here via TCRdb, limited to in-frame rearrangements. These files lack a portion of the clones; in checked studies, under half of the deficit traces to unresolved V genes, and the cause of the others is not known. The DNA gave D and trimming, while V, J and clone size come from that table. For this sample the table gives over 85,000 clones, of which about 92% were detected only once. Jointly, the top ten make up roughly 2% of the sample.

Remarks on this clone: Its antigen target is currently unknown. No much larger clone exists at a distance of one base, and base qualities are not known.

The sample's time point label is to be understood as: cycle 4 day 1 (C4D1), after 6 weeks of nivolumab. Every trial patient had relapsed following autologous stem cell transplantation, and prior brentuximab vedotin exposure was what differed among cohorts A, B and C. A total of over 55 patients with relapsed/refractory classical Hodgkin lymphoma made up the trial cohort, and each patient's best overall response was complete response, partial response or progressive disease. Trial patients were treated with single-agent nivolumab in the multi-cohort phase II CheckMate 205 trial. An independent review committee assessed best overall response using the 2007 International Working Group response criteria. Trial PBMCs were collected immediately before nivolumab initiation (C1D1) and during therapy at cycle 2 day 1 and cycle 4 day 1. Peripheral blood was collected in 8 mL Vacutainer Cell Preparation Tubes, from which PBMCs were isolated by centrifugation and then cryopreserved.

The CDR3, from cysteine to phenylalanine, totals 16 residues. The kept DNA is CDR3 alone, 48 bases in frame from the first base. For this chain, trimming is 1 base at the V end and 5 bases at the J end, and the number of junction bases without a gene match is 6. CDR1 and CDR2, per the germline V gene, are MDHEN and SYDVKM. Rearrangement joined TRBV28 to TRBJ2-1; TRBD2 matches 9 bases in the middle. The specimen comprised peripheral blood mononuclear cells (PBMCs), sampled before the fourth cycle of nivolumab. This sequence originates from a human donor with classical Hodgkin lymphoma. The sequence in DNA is TGTGCCAGCAGTTTATCCCGACTAGCGGTAAACAATGAGCAGTTCTTC. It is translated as CASSLSRLAVNNEQFF. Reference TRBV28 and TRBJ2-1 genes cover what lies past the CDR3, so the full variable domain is DVKVTQSSRYLVKRTGEKVFLECVQDMDHENMFWYRQDPGLGLRLIYFSYDVKMKEKGDIPEGYSVSREKKERFSLILESASTNQTSMYLCASSLSRLAVNNEQFFGPGTRLTVL.